This T cell receptor (beta chain) was recovered during a study of blood T cell repertoires in COVID-19. Overall study context: Sample material is recorded as cDNA or gDNA derived from T cells, B-cell-depleted T cells, or PBMCs.

As originally analysed: Scientists estimated how many nucleated cells there were by amplifying reference gene primers. The repertoire was sequenced with immunoSEQ multiplex PCR; TCRdb's copy has only in-frame clones and lacks some. The V and J calls and clone size were taken over from that table, and D and trimming were inferred from the DNA. The sample lists fewer than 400,000 clones, 75% to 90% occurring once. Participants' own reports of clinical history determined their cohort assignment. Two negative PCRs, clearance, or symptom resolution were required of recovered Cohort 3 donors. The sequencing input was PBMCs or T cells enriched from blood (not recorded which). The receptor comes from a man in his fifties or sixties who had recovered from COVID-19.

The CDR3 DNA reads TGTGCCAGCAGTTCTGTTAGCGGGAGAGCGAATGAGCAGTTCTTC. Translating it yields CASSSVSGRANEQFF. This chain joins TRBV6-4 and TRBJ2-1; 9 nucleotides align to TRBD2. The length of the CDR3 is 15 residues. Germline V gene data show CDR1 as MRHNA and CDR2 as SNTAGT. Germline trimming cut 5 bases from V and 7 bases from J; bases unmatched to any gene: 9.